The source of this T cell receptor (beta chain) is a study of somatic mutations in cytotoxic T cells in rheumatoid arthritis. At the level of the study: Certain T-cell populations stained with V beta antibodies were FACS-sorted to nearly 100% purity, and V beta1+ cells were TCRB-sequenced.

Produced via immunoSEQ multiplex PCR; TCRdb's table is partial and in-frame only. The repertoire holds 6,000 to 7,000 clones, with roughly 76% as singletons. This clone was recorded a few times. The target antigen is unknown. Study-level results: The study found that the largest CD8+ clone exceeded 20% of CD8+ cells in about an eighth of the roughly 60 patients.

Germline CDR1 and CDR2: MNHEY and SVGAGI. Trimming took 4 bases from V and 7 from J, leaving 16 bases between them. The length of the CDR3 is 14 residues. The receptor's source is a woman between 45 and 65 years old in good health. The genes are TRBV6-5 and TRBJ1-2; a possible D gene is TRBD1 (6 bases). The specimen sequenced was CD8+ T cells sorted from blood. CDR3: CASSSVQGSSGYTF. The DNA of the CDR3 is TGTGCCAGCAGTTCCGTACAGGGTAGTTCTGGCTACACCTTC.